Sequencing of this T cell receptor (beta chain) was carried out in a study of cytomegalovirus exposure and HLA in healthy donors. Unrecorded immune exposures were likely, despite nominal health at sampling. Primers included in the PCR were 60 Vbeta and 13 Jbeta primers. Original processing notes: Later, an analysis found about 83 million unique TCR beta chains, and 8.5 million to 14 million of these were shared. Repertoires were generated with immunoSEQ multiplex PCR, while TCRdb's copy carries only in-frame clones and drops some. The DNA was the basis for D and trimming; V, J and clone size are from that table. The sample holds some 140,000 clones; 70% to 80% are singletons and the top ten take under 2.5%. Overall study results and limits: There were under 200 TCR beta chains listed as cytomegalovirus-associated. Many donors shared some public TCRs, even though most TCR sequences were rare.

As regards this clone: Its matching antigen is unknown.

Germline V gene data show CDR1 as MDHEN and CDR2 as SYDVKM. V was pared by 5 bases and J by 7 bases, with 9 bases of the junction left unmatched. The CDR3 runs to 16 residues. The source is a man under 40 in good health and CMV-seronegative. This chain uses TRBV28 with TRBJ1-5; 12 positions agree with TRBD1. The sample consisted of PBMCs. The CDR3 region is CASSGDRGRLRQPQHF. The CDR3 DNA follows: TGTGCCAGCAGTGGGGACAGGGGGCGCCTTCGGCAGCCCCAGCATTTT.